These 9 T cell receptor beta chains were sequenced from one sample in a study of cytomegalovirus exposure and HLA in healthy donors. PCR used 60 Vbeta primers and 13 Jbeta primers. The table came from immunoSEQ multiplex PCR; TCRdb's copy has only in-frame clones and leaves some out. The sample has approximately 120,000 clones, about 84% seen once. Sequenced material: PBMCs. These receptors came from a middle-aged man in good health and CMV-seronegative.

The genes are TRBV7-6 and TRBJ2-2, with D possibly matching TRBD1 (6 bases). Trimming cost V 5 bases and J 3 bases, with 16 bases left between them. Per the germline V gene, CDR1 is SGHVS and CDR2 is FNYEAQ. The CDR3 has 16 amino acids. CDR3 coding DNA: TGTGCCAGCAGCCCCTTAGGGGGAAAGGACACCGGGGAGCTGTTTTTT. Protein: CASSPLGGKDTGELFF.

This clone was found a few times. The chain joins TRBV9 to TRBJ2-7; D might be TRBD1 (6 bases). The length of the CDR3 is 16 residues. Trimming stripped 0 bases from V and 2 bases from J, with 15 bases between. The germline V gene has CDR1 SGDLS and CDR2 YYNGEE. DNA of the CDR3: TGTGCCAGCAGCGTAGAGGGGACAACCACAGCCTACGAGCAGTACTTC. This codes for CASSVEGTTTAYEQYF.

The chain links TRBV19 to TRBJ2-7, with a tentative D call TRBD2 (5 bases). Germline CDR1 LNHDA, CDR2 SQIVND (reference sequence). The V gene lost 8 bases and the J gene lost 6 bases, with 20 bases spanning the gap. This CDR3 is built from 14 residues. CDR3 DNA: TGTGCCAGTCGATTTCGCGGAGGCACCCGCGAGCAGTACTTC. Encoded protein: CASRFRGGTREQYF.

The rearrangement links TRBV5-6 to TRBJ2-5, with D possibly being TRBD1 (5 bases). The CDR3 is 15 amino acids. Trimming cost V 0 bases and J 0 bases, with 9 bases left between them. Germline V lookup: CDR1 SGHDT, CDR2 YYEEEE. CDR3: CASSLVRQYQETQYF. Written as DNA, the CDR3 is TGTGCCAGCAGCTTGGTTCGACAGTACCAAGAGACCCAGTACTTC.

The chain joins TRBV5-1 to TRBJ1-4; TRBD1 matches 7 bases. Trimming at V came to 6 bases and at J to 3 bases, leaving 11 bases not matched to a gene. Germline V CDR1 and CDR2: SGHRS, YFSETQ. This CDR3 contains 16 residues. CDR3 in amino acids: CASTTGIQGSNEKLFF. CDR3 coding DNA: TGCGCCAGCACCACCGGGATACAGGGGTCTAATGAAAAACTGTTTTTT.

This sequence joins TRBV10-1 and TRBJ2-7, with 10 nucleotides matching TRBD1. Germline V gene lookup returns CDR1 WNHNN and CDR2 SYGVQD (reference sequence). This CDR3 has 13 amino acids. V lost 7 bases to trimming and J lost 6 bases; unmatched junction nucleotides: 6. CDR3 residues: CASTGTGVGEQYF. DNA for the CDR3: TGCGCCAGCACCGGGACAGGGGTCGGCGAGCAGTACTTC.

As to this clone: At one boundary the junction diverges from the germline segment, which might be a read error. The gene calls are TRBV7-7 and TRBJ2-5; D is perhaps TRBD2 (5 bases). The CDR3 has 13 amino acids. Germline values: CDR1 SSHAT, CDR2 FNYEAQ (reference sequence). In DNA form, the CDR3 reads TGTGCTAGCAGCTCCGGGATGCAAGAGACCCAGTACTTC. Amino acids: CASSSGMQETQYF. The complete variable domain, with remaining parts taken from reference TRBV7-7 and TRBJ2-5, reads GAGVSQSPRYKVTKRGQDVTLRCDPISSHATLYWYQQALGQGPEFLTYFNYEAQPDKSGLPSDRFSAERPEGSISTLTIQRTEQRDSAMYRCASSSGMQETQYFGPGTRLLVL.

The chain recombines TRBV10-3 with TRBJ2-3; the match to TRBD2 covers 8 bases. The trim removed 8 bases at V and 1 base at J, leaving 5 bases unmatched. The CDR3 covers 14 residues. CDR1 and CDR2 (germline): ENHRY, SYGVKD. The CDR3 sequence: CAIRGGAGTDTQYF. CDR3 sequence (DNA): TGTGCCATCCGGGGGGGGGCTGGCACAGATACGCAGTATTTT.

This clone was found a few times. The chain is built from TRBV5-1 and TRBJ2-7; D is unclear. The CDR3 spans 13 residues. V lost 0 bases, J lost 2 bases, and 6 bases lay in between. The germline CDR1 and CDR2 sequences are SGHRS and YFSETQ. In DNA, the CDR3 is TGCGCCAGCAGCTTGGGGGCCCCCTACGAGCAGTACTTC. It translates to CASSLGAPYEQYF. Full variable domain (remainder filled in from reference TRBV5-1 and TRBJ2-7): KAGVTQTPRYLIKTRGQQVTLSCSPISGHRSVSWYQQTPGQGLQFLFEYFSETQRNKGNFPGRFSGRQFSNSRSEMNVSTLELGDSALYLCASSLGAPYEQYFGPGTRLTVT.